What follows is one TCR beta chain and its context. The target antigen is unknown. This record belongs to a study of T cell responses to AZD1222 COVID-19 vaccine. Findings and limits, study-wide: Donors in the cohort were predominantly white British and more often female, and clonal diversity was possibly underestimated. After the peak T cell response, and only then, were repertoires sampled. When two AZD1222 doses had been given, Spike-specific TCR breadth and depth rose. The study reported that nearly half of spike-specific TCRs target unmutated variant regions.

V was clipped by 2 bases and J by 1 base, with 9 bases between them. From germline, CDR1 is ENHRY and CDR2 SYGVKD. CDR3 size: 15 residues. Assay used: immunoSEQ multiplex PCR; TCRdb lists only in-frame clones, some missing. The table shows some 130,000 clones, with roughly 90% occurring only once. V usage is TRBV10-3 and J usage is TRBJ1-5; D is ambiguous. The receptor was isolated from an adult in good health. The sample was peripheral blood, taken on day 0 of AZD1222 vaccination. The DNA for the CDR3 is TGTGCCATCAGTGAGGGAGAGGGCAGCAATCAGCCCCAGCATTTT. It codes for CAISEGEGSNQPQHF.